This TCR beta chain was obtained from a study of beta chain features in type 1 diabetes. Study results and limitations: Cells with high TCR expression could be over-represented when cDNA is sequenced. TCRB CDR3s from Type 1 diabetes patients were moderately but significantly shorter in all four CD4+ subsets.

The CDR3 has 15 amino acids. Germline CDR1 is KGHSH and CDR2 is LQKENI. Trimming cost V 2 bases and J 0 bases, with 5 bases left between them. As every portion of the isolated RNA was reverse transcribed, the sequencing read expressed TCRB transcripts. Profiling relied on immunoSEQ multiplex PCR, and the TCRdb table lists in-frame clones only, not all of them. The sample shows hundreds of thousands of clones, around an eighth of them seen only once. All of the sorted populations showed purity greater than 95%. Turning to this clone: Its target is unknown.

This clonotype was sampled from a man aged 18 to 30 in good health. The sequenced sample was naive CD4+ T cells from blood. V gene TRBV18 combines with J gene TRBJ2-6; the D gene is possibly TRBD1 (5 bases). The CDR3 region is CASSPGASGANVLTF. The DNA of the CDR3 is TGTGCCAGCTCACCAGGGGCCTCTGGGGCCAACGTCCTGACTTTC.